A selection of T cell receptor beta chains follows, all from one sample in a study of spatial heterogeneity in lung cancer. One entry per CDR3 protein results from TCRdb running MiXCR on the 5' RACE reads. Among about 5,700 distinct CDR3 sequences listed, around 15% were seen once. This specimen was lung tumor tissue, taken at surgery. All receptors come from a male donor with early-stage non-small cell lung cancer. CDR3s include the opening cysteine and the closing phenylalanine or tryptophan. Each record gives: clone size, D gene, V gene, J gene, CDR3 DNA, CDR3 protein. D genes are given only for firm matches. Part of the rows lack a size; the others show once, few, many or a class for expanded clones.

clone size: -
D gene: -
V gene: TRBV7-9
J gene: TRBJ2-6
CDR3 DNA: TGTGCCAGCAGCTATCATAGAAGGTCCGGGGCCAACGTCCTGACTTTC
CDR3 protein: CASSYHRRSGANVLTF

clone size: medium-sized
D gene: -
V gene: TRBV7-2
J gene: TRBJ2-1
CDR3 DNA: TGTGCCAGCAGCTCAGCCCGGGGGTCTAGCAGTGAGCAGTTCTTC
CDR3 protein: CASSSARGSSSEQFF

clone size: -
D gene: -
V gene: TRBV18
J gene: TRBJ2-5
CDR3 DNA: TGTGCCAGCTCACGCCAGGGCGAGACCCAGTACTTC
CDR3 protein: CASSRQGETQYF

clone size: medium-sized
D gene: -
V gene: TRBV4-3
J gene: TRBJ1-3
CDR3 DNA: TGCGCCAGCAGCCAAGGGGTGAAGGGTGGAAACACCATATATTTT
CDR3 protein: CASSQGVKGGNTIYF

clone size: medium-sized
D gene: TRBD2
V gene: TRBV5-5
J gene: TRBJ2-1
CDR3 DNA: TGTGCCAGCAGCCCGAGGGACAGAATAGCGGGAGGTAAACACAATGAGCAGTTCTTC
CDR3 protein: CASSPRDRIAGGKHNEQFF

clone size: -
D gene: -
V gene: TRBV30
J gene: TRBJ2-6
CDR3 DNA: TGTGCCTGGAGCCCCAGGGAGGCTGGGGCCAACGTCCTGACTTTC
CDR3 protein: CAWSPREAGANVLTF

clone size: medium-sized
D gene: TRBD1
V gene: TRBV12-3/TRBV12-4
J gene: TRBJ2-1
CDR3 DNA: TGTGCCAGCAACTTGCCCGGGACAGGGTCGAATGAGCAGTTCTTC
CDR3 protein: CASNLPGTGSNEQFF

clone size: -
D gene: -
V gene: TRBV29-1
J gene: TRBJ1-2
CDR3 DNA: TGCAGCGCCAACCATAGGGGGGGCTACACCTTC
CDR3 protein: CSANHRGGYTF

clone size: medium-sized
D gene: TRBD2
V gene: TRBV6-6
J gene: TRBJ2-7
CDR3 DNA: TGTGCCAGCAGCCGGGGGGACTCCTACGAGCAGTACTTC
CDR3 protein: CASSRGDSYEQYF

clone size: -
D gene: -
V gene: TRBV28
J gene: TRBJ2-1
CDR3 DNA: TGTGCCAGTGGGTTGTACAATGAGCAGTTCTTC
CDR3 protein: CASGLYNEQFF

clone size: -
D gene: -
V gene: TRBV9
J gene: TRBJ2-1
CDR3 DNA: TGTGCCAGCAGCGTAGATATCCCGGAGAATAGCGGAAACCTTTACAATGAGCAGTTCTTC
CDR3 protein: CASSVDIPENSGNLYNEQFF